Only a few counts were recorded for the clone carrying this T cell receptor beta chain. The antigen remains unidentified. CDR3 length: 14 residues. The V gene's germline CDR1 is MNHEY and CDR2 SVGAGI. V lost 2 bases, J lost 4 bases, and 10 bases lay in between. Unique molecular identifiers had been added to the TCR beta cDNA libraries. It was from approximately 0.91 to 9.4 million T cells that approximately 500,000 cDNA molecules came. Via MiXCR, TCRdb re-called the PCR reads, giving one row per CDR3 protein. The data contain around 770,000 distinct CDR3 sequences, just over 45% of them singletons. These data originate in a study of post-analysis software for immune sequencing data. Study results and limitations: Versus controls, multiple sclerosis patients showed significantly lower diversity (normalized Chao1). F measure clustering grouped samples strongly by preparation batch. A handful of TRBV segments, including TRBV5-6, TRBV5-1 and TRBV20-1, were more frequent in patients than controls.

This TCR came from a girl aged 5 to 17 with multiple sclerosis. This sequence joins TRBV6-5 and TRBJ2-3; D is perhaps TRBD2 (5 bases). Sequences were obtained from blood. The CDR3 bases are TGTGCCAGCAGTTACACCGTACTAGCAGATACGCAGTATTTT. Translated, it gives CASSYTVLADTQYF.